The 8 T cell receptor beta chains given below trace back to one sample, sequenced in a study of blood T cells in healthy people across ages (dated by TCRdb to about 2015). The library was produced with 5' RACE. Sequenced using an Illumina HiSeq 2500. A second roughly 6 to 12 cycle PCR used a sample-barcoded 5' primer and a J-beta primer mix. The raw public data were reprocessed by TCRdb itself: fastp quality trimming at Q25, MiXCR clonotype calling, in-frame beta chains only. Rows matching on CDR3 protein sequence are summarized as one entry with the most common DNA and genes. Counted in this sample were around 800,000 distinct CDR3 sequences; around two fifths of them appeared once. Around 21% of the sample is in the top ten clones. The sequenced material came from blood. Receptors were obtained from a man in his fifties or sixties in good health.

The CDR3 nucleotides read TGTGCCAGCAGCCGTAGGACAGGGGACCCCTACGAGCAGTACTTC. Encoded protein: CASSRRTGDPYEQYF. The V and J genes are TRBV5-6 and TRBJ2-5; 9 bases are a match to TRBD1. The J call could be wrong; TRBJ2-7 is a better fit for the DNA end. The CDR3 extends over 15 amino acids. Germline CDR1 and CDR2: SGHDT and YYEEEE.

This clonotype was detected a few times. The junction does not match germline at one end; this may be a read error. The chain recombines TRBV11-2 with TRBJ2-7; D is undetermined. The CDR3 has 13 residues. Looked up from germline, CDR1 is SGHAT and CDR2 is FQNNGV. CDR3 in amino acids: CASSRQLRSEQYF. CDR3 bases: TGTGCCAGCAGCCGGCAATTAAGGAGCGAGCAGTACTTT. Using reference TRBV11-2 and TRBJ2-7 for the parts outside the CDR3, the full variable domain is EAGVAQSPRYKIIEKRQSVAFWCNPISGHATLYWYQQILGQGPKLLIQFQNNGVVDDSQLPKDRFSAERLKGVDSTLKIQPAKLEDSAVYLCASSRQLRSEQYFGPGTRLTVT.

In this sample, this clonotype turned up a few times. The CDR3 loop is CASSLLTGVDYEQYF. In DNA form, the CDR3 reads TGCGCCAGCAGCTTGTTGACAGGTGTTGACTACGAGCAGTACTTC. This rearrangement joins TRBV5-1 to TRBJ2-5; TRBD1 might be the D (6 bases). The DNA end favors TRBJ2-7, so the J call may be wrong. CDR1 SGHRS and CDR2 YFSETQ come from the germline V gene. This CDR3 comprises 15 residues.

This clonotype was counted between two and nine times. The J gene is TRBJ2-3, the V gene TRBV20-1; D might be TRBD2 (6 bases). This CDR3 is built from 14 residues. The germline CDR1 and CDR2 sequences are DFQATT and SNEGSKA (reference sequence). V was pared by 5 bases and J by 1 base, with 13 bases between. The CDR3 sequence is CSALISGRTDTQYF. CDR3 coding DNA: TGCAGTGCTCTAATAAGCGGGCGCACAGATACGCAGTATTTT.

CDR3 bases: TGTGCCAGCACTCAAAACCCCCCCGACCAGTACTTC. It yields the protein CASTQNPPDQYF. The V call is TRBV7-2, the J call TRBJ2-7, with D hard to call. The CDR3 is 12 residues long. CDR1 and CDR2 (germline): SGHTA, FQGNSA. The ends were cut back, 7 bases at V and 10 bases at J, with 17 bases in the middle.

The chain combines TRBV29-1 with TRBJ1-5; a possible D gene is TRBD1 (5 bases). Germline CDR1 reads SQVTM; CDR2 reads ANQGSEA. Trimming cost V 7 bases and J 0 bases, with 10 bases left between them. CDR3 length: 13 residues. Here the CDR3 reads CSAAGDSNQPQHF. DNA for the CDR3: TGCAGCGCGGCGGGGGATAGCAATCAGCCCCAGCATTTT.

The J gene is TRBJ1-1, the V gene TRBV12-3 or TRBV12-4, with D unclear. V dropped 9 bases and J dropped 4 bases, with 15 bases sitting between them. CDR3 size: 13 residues. Here the CDR3 reads CASSRPELTEAFF. CDR3 in DNA: TGTGCCAGTTCGAGACCGGAACTCACTGAAGCTTTCTTT.

This clonotype was seen a few times. The J gene is TRBJ2-3, the V gene TRBV4-3; D is uncertain. Per the germline V gene, CDR1 is LGHNA and CDR2 is YSLEER. Trimming cost V 1 base and J 5 bases, with 10 bases left between them. The CDR3 has 14 amino acids. The CDR3 sequence: CASSQVLPGDTQYF. Written as DNA, the CDR3 is TGCGCCAGCAGCCAAGTTCTCCCGGGAGATACGCAGTATTTT.